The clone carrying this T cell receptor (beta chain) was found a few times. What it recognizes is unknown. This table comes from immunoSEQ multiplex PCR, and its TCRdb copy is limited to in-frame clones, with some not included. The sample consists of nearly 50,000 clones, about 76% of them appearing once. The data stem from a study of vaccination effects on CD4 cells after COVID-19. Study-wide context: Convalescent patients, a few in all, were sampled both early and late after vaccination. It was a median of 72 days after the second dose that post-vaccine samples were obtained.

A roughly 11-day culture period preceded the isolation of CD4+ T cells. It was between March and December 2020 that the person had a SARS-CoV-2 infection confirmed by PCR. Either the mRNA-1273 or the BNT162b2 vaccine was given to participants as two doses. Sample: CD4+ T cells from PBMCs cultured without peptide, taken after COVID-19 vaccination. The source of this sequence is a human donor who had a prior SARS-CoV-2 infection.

CDR3 coding DNA: TGCGCCAGCAGCACCGCGTCGAACACTGAAGCTTTCTTT. Translated: CASSTASNTEAFF. V gene TRBV4-1 combines with J gene TRBJ1-1; D uncertain. V lost 5 bases and J lost 1, with 8 bases in between. This CDR3 contains 13 residues. Germline V gene sequence: CDR1 MGHRA, CDR2 YSYEKL.